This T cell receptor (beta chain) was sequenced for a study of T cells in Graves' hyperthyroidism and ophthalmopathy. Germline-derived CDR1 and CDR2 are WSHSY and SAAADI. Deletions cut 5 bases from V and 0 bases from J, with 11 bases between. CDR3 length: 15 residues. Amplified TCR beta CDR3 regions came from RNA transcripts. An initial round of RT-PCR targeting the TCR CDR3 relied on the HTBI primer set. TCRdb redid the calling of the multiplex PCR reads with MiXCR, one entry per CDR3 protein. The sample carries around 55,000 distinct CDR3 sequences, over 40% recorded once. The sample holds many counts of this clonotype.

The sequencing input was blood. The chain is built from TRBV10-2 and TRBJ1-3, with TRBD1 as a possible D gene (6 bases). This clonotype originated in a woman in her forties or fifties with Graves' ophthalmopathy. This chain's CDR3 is CASSYTGISGNTIYF. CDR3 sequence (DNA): TGCGCCAGCAGTTACACAGGGATCTCTGGAAACACCATATATTTT.